The 8 T cell receptor beta chains presented below share a single source sample, sequenced in a study of shared clonotypes between healthy human individuals. Sequenced by immunoSEQ multiplex PCR; TCRdb stores in-frame clones only, minus some. This repertoire shows some 2.1 million clones, over 85% found once; its top ten account for around 0.13%. The sequencing input was naive CD4+ T cells sorted from blood. Subset given: CD45RA+ positively selected. The source is a young man in good health.

V gene TRBV5-1 combines with J gene TRBJ1-2; D is unclear. V shed 0 bases and J shed 3 bases, with 6 bases lying between them. CDR3 length: 13 residues. Germline CDR1 and CDR2: SGHRS and YFSETQ. CDR3: CASSLGFDYGYTF. The CDR3 DNA follows: TGCGCCAGCAGCTTGGGGTTCGACTATGGCTACACCTTC.

The chain has TRBV6-1 and TRBJ2-7; 8 bases are shared with TRBD1. This CDR3 has 15 amino acids. Per the germline V gene, CDR1 is MNHNS and CDR2 is SASEGT. V trimming: 6 bases; J trimming: 1 base; junction bases outside the gene matches: 8. CDR3 protein: CASRTQGVGSYEQYF. DNA for the CDR3: TGTGCCAGCAGGACACAGGGGGTGGGTTCCTACGAGCAGTACTTC.

The table lists this clone with a few counts. V is TRBV2 and J is TRBJ1-1, with TRBD1 matching over 7 bases. The CDR3 has 12 amino acids. Germline CDR1 SNHLY, CDR2 FYNNEI. Germline trimming cut 4 bases from V and 14 bases from J; bases unmatched to any gene: 10. The CDR3, as DNA: TGTGCCAGCAGTGCGGAGGGGACAGTCGGCTTCTTT. Translating it yields CASSAEGTVGFF.

In DNA, the CDR3 is TGTGCCAGCAGCTTAGGGCCCTCCCAGACCCAGTACTTC. This codes for CASSLGPSQTQYF. The gene calls are TRBV7-2 and TRBJ2-5; D uncertain. Trimming removed 1 base from V and 6 bases from J, with 9 bases in between. CDR3 size: 13 residues. In germline, CDR1 is SGHTA, CDR2 FQGNSA.

The chain has TRBV25-1 and TRBJ1-2; D may be TRBD1 (6 bases). Germline V gene sequence: CDR1 MGHDK, CDR2 SYGVNS. This CDR3 contains 13 residues. The germline V and J ends were trimmed by 2 bases and 3 bases, with 7 bases remaining between them. The CDR3 region has the DNA TGTGCCAGCAGTGAAACAGGGTACTATGGCTACACCTTC. It translates to CASSETGYYGYTF.

The V call is TRBV5-1, the J call TRBJ2-2, with a tentative D call TRBD2 (5 bases). Deletions cut 6 bases from V and 5 bases from J, with 14 bases between. The CDR3 totals 14 residues. Germline CDR1 and CDR2: SGHRS and YFSETQ. Written as DNA, the CDR3 is TGCGCCAGCAAAGAGGGAGTCTATACCGGGGAGCTGTTTTTT. The encoded protein is CASKEGVYTGELFF.

The chain employs TRBV28 and TRBJ2-3, with TRBD2 matching over 10 bases. Unmatched junction bases numbered 3, after V lost 7 bases and J lost 2 bases. Germline V lookup: CDR1 MDHEN, CDR2 SYDVKM. This CDR3 contains 14 residues. For the CDR3, the DNA is TGTGCCAGCACCCTAGCGGGGGTCACAGATACGCAGTATTTT. Amino acid sequence: CASTLAGVTDTQYF.

With respect to this clone: At one boundary the junction diverges from the germline segment, which might be a read error. The V call is TRBV7-9, the J call TRBJ2-5, with 11 bases identical to TRBD2. The CDR3 is 15 residues long. CDR1 is SEHNR, CDR2 FQNEAQ, per germline (reference sequence). The DNA for the CDR3 is TGTGCCAGCAGATTAGGGACTAGCGGCCAAGAGACCCAGTACTTC. Translation gives CASRLGTSGQETQYF. Filled out from reference TRBV7-9 and TRBJ2-5, the complete variable domain reads DTGVSQNPRHKITKRGQNVTFRCDPISEHNRLYWYRQTLGQGPEFLTYFQNEAQLEKSRLLSDRFSAERPKGSFSTLEIQRTEQGDSAMYLCASRLGTSGQETQYFGPGTRLLVL.